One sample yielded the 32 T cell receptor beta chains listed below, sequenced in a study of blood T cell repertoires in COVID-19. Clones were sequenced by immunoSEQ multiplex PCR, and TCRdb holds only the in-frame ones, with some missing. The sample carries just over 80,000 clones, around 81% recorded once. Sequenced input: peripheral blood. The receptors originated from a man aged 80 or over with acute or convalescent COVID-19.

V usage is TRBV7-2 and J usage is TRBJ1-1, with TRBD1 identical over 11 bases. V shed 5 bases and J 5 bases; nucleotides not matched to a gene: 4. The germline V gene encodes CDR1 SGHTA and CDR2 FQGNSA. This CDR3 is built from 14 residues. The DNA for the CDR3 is TGTGCCAGCAGCCGGACAGGGGGCGGGACTGAAGCTTTCTTT. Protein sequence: CASSRTGGGTEAFF.

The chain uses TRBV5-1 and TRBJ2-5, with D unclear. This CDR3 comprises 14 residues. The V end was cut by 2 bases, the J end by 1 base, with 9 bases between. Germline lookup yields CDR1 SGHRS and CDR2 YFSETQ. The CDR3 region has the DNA TGCGCCAGCAGCTTTTCTGGGCCCCAAGAGACCCAGTACTTC. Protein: CASSFSGPQETQYF.

The CDR3 sequence: CACTQGTNQPQHF. CDR3 in DNA: TGTGCCTGTACTCAGGGAACCAATCAGCCCCAGCATTTT. V gene TRBV30 combines with J gene TRBJ1-5; a weak D match, TRBD1 (5 bases). V gave up 6 bases and J gave up 3 bases, with 12 bases separating them. Germline V gene lookup returns CDR1 GTSNPN and CDR2 SVGIG (reference sequence). The CDR3 has 13 amino acids.

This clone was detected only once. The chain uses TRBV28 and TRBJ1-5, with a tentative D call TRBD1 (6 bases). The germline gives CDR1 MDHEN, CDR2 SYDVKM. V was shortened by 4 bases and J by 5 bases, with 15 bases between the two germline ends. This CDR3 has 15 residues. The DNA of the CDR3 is TGTGCCAGCAGTTCTCAGGGGAGAGGTGATCAGCCCCAGCATTTT. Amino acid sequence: CASSSQGRGDQPQHF.

The CDR3 nucleotides are TGCAGTGCTAGTCTCAACGGACAGGCTTATCAGCCCCAGCATTTT. This encodes CSASLNGQAYQPQHF. The chain carries TRBV20-1 and TRBJ1-5; 7 nucleotides align to TRBD1. The CDR3 loop spans 15 amino acids. The V and J ends lost 3 bases and 5 bases, in that order; junction bases with no gene match: 10. The germline CDR1 and CDR2 sequences are DFQATT and SNEGSKA (reference sequence).

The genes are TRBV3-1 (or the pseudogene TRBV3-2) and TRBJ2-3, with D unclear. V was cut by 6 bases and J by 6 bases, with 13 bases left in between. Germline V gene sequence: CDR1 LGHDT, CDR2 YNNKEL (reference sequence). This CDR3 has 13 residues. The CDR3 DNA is TGTGCCAGCAGTTTTCGGAGCGCGGATACGCAGTATTTT. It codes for CASSFRSADTQYF.

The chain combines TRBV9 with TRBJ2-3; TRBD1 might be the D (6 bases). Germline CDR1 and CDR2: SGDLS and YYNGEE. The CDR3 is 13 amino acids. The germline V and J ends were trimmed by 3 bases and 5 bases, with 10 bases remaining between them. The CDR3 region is CASSARTEDTQYF. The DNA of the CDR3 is TGTGCCAGCAGCGCCCGGACAGAAGATACGCAGTATTTT.

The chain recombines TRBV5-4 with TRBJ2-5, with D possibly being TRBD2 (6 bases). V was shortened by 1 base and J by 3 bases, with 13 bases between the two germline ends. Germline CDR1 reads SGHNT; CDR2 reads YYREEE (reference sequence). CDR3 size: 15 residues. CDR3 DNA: TGTGCCAGCAGCTTGAAACTAGCCGACGAAGAGACCCAGTACTTC. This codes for CASSLKLADEETQYF.

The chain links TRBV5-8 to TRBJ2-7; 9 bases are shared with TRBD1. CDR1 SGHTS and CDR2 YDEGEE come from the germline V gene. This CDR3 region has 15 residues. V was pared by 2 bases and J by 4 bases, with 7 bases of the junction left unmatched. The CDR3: CASSFRDRAPYEQYF. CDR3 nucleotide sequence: TGTGCCAGCAGCTTCCGGGACAGGGCCCCTTACGAGCAGTACTTC. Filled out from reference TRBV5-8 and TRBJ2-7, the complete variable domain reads EAGVTQSPTHLIKTRGQQATLRCSPISGHTSVYWYQQALGLGLQFLLWYDEGEERNRGNFPPRFSGRQFPNYSSELNVNALELEDSALYLCASSFRDRAPYEQYFGPGTRLTVT.

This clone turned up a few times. The CDR3 reads CASSAGGGEQYF. CDR3 sequence (DNA): TGTGCCAGCAGTGCTGGTGGAGGGGAGCAGTACTTC. This chain connects TRBV28 to TRBJ2-7; tentatively, D is TRBD2 (6 bases). V gave up 5 bases and J gave up 7 bases, with 12 bases separating them. The CDR3 extends over 12 amino acids. Germline lookup yields CDR1 MDHEN and CDR2 SYDVKM.

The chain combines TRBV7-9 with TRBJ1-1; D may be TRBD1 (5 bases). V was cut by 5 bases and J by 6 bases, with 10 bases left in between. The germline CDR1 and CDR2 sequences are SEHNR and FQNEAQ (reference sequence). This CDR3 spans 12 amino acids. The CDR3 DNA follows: TGTGCCAGCAGCGCAGGAGGGGCTGAAGCTTTCTTT. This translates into CASSAGGAEAFF.

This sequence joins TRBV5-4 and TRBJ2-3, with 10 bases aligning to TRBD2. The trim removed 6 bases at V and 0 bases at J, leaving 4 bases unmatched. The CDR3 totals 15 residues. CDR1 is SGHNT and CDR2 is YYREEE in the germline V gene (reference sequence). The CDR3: CASTSTSGSTDTQYF. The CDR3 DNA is TGTGCCAGCACCTCGACTAGCGGGAGCACAGATACGCAGTATTTT.

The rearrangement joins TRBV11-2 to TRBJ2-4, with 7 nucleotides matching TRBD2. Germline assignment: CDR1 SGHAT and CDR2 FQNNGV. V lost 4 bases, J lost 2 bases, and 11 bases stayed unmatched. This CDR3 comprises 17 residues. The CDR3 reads CASSSLGAGVTKNIQYF. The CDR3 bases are TGTGCCAGCAGCTCCCTAGGGGCGGGAGTTACCAAAAACATTCAGTACTTC.

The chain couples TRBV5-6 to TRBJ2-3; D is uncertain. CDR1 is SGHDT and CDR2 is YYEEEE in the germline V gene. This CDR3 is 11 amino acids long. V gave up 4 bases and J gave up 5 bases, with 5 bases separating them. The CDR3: CASSLRDTQYF. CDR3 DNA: TGTGCCAGCAGCCTCAGAGATACGCAGTATTTT.

CDR3 DNA sequence: TGTGCCAGTAGTATGGAGCGGGGGAGCTCCTACGAGCAGTACTTC. As protein: CASSMERGSSYEQYF. The chain couples TRBV19 to TRBJ2-7, with 8 bases matching TRBD2. The CDR3 runs to 15 residues. Germline V gene lookup returns CDR1 LNHDA and CDR2 SQIVND (reference sequence). J lost 0 bases, V lost 3 bases, and 4 bases had no gene match.

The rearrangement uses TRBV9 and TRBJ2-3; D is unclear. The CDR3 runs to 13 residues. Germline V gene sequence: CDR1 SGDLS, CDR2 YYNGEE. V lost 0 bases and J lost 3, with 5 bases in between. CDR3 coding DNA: TGTGCCAGCAGCGTAGCTACGACAGATACGCAGTATTTT. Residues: CASSVATTDTQYF.

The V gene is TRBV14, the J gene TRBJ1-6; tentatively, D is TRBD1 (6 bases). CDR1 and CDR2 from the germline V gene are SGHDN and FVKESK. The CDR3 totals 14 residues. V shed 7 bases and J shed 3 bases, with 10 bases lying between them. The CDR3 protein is CASNHRDYNSPLHF. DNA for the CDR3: TGTGCCAGCAACCACAGGGACTATAATTCACCCCTCCACTTT.

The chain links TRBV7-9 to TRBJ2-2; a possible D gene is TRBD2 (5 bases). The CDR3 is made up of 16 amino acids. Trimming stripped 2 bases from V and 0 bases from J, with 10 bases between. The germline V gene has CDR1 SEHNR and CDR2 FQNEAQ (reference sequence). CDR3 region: CASSLPSSANTGELFF. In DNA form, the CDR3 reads TGTGCCAGCAGCTTACCTAGCAGCGCGAACACCGGGGAGCTGTTTTTT.

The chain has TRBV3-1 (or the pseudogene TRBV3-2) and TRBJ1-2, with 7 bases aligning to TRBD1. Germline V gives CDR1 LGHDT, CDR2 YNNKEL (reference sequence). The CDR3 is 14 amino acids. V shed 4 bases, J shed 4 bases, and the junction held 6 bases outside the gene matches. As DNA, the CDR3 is TGTGCCAGCAGCCGGGGGACAGCAACCTATGGCTACACCTTC. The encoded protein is CASSRGTATYGYTF.

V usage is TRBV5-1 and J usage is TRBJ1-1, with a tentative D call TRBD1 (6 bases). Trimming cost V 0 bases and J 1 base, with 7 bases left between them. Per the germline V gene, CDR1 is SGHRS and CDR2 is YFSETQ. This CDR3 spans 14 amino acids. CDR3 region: CASSLAGANTEAFF. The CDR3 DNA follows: TGCGCCAGCAGCTTGGCAGGGGCGAACACTGAAGCTTTCTTT.

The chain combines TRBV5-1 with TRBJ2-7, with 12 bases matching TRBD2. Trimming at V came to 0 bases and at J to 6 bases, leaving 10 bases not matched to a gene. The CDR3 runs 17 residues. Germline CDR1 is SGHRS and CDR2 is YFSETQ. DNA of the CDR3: TGCGCCAGCAGCTTGGCCAAGACTAGCGGGAGACCTAGCGAGCAGTACTTC. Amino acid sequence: CASSLAKTSGRPSEQYF.

The CDR3 DNA follows: TGTGCCAGCAGCGTACTACAGGGTGACACCATATATTTT. It specifies CASSVLQGDTIYF. The rearrangement uses TRBV9 and TRBJ1-3; D possibly corresponds to TRBD1 (6 bases). This CDR3 is 13 amino acids long. Germline CDR1 and CDR2: SGDLS and YYNGEE. The V end lost 1 base, the J end lost 8 bases, and 10 bases lay between the germline ends.

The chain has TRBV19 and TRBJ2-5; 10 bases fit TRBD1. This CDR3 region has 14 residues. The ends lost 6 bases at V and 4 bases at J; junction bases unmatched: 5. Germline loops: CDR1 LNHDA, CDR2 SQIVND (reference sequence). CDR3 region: CASSLTGGIETQYF. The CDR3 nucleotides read TGTGCCAGTAGCCTGACAGGGGGCATAGAGACCCAGTACTTC.

Here the CDR3 reads CAISAGGSTSYNEQFF. The CDR3 DNA follows: TGTGCCATCAGTGCGGGGGGGAGTACGTCCTACAATGAGCAGTTCTTC. The chain recombines TRBV10-3 with TRBJ2-1; TRBD2 matches at 8 bases. CDR1 and CDR2 (germline): ENHRY, SYGVKD. CDR3 length equals 16 residues. V shed 4 bases, J shed 1 base, and the junction held 6 bases outside the gene matches.

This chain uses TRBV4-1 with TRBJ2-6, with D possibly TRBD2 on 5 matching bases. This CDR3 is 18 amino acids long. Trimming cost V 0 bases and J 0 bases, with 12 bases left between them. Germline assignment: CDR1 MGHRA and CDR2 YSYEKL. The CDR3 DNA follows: TGCGCCAGCAGCCAAGATCCCCCGGGGAGCTCTGGGGCCAACGTCCTGACTTTC. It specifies CASSQDPPGSSGANVLTF.

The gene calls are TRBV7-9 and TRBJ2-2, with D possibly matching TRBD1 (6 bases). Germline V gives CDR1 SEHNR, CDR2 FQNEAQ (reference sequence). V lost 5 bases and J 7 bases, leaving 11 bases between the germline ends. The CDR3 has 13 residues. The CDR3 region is CASSTQGNGELFF. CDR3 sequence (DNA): TGTGCCAGCAGCACACAGGGAAACGGGGAGCTGTTTTTT. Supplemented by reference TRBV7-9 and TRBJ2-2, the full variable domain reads DTGVSQNPRHKITKRGQNVTFRCDPISEHNRLYWYRQTLGQGPEFLTYFQNEAQLEKSRLLSDRFSAERPKGSFSTLEIQRTEQGDSAMYLCASSTQGNGELFFGEGSRLTVL.

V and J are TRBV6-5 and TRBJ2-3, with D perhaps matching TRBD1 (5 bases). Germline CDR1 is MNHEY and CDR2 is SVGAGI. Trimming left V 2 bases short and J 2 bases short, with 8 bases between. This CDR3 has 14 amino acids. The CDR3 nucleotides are TGTGCCAGCAGTTACAAGACAGTCACAGATACGCAGTATTTT. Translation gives CASSYKTVTDTQYF.

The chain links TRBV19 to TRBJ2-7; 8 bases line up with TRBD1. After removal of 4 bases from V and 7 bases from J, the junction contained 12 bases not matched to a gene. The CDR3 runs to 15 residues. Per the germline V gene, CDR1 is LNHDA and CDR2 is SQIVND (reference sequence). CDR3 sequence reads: CASSTPGQEAQEQYF. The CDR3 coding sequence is TGTGCCAGTAGTACACCGGGACAGGAGGCTCAAGAGCAGTACTTC.

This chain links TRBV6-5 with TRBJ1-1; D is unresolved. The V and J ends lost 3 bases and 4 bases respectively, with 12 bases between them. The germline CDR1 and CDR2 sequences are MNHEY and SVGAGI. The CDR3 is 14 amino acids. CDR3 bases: TGTGCCAGCAGTTATCGGGTAGGAGGCACTGAAGCTTTCTTT. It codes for CASSYRVGGTEAFF.

In DNA form, the CDR3 reads TGTGCCAGCAGCTTTCAGGGGGCCGTAGGCACTGAAGCTTTCTTT. Translating gives CASSFQGAVGTEAFF. This chain joins TRBV7-2 and TRBJ1-1; 8 positions match TRBD1. The germline gives CDR1 SGHTA, CDR2 FQGNSA. The CDR3 covers 15 residues. V was clipped by 3 bases and J by 4 bases; unmatched bases: 7.

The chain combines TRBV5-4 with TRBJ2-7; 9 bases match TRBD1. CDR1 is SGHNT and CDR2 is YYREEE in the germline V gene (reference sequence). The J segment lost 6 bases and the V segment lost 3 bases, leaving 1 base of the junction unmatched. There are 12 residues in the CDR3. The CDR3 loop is CASSWDRVEQYF. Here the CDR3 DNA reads TGTGCCAGCAGCTGGGACAGGGTCGAGCAGTACTTC.

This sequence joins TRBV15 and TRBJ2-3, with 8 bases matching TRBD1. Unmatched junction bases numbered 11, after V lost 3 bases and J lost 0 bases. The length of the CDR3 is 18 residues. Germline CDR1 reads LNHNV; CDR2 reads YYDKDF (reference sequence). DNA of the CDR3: TGTGCCACCAGCAGCCAGCTCAGGACAGGGCCTAGCACAGATACGCAGTATTTT. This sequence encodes CATSSQLRTGPSTDTQYF.